The rows below give T cell receptor beta chains drawn from one sample of a study of cytomegalovirus exposure and HLA in healthy donors. Profiling relied on immunoSEQ multiplex PCR, and the TCRdb table lists in-frame clones only, not all of them. The data contain 180,000 or so clones, about 89% of them singletons. The sequenced sample was PBMCs. The source of these receptors is a man between 18 and 29 years old in good health and CMV-seropositive. CDR3s include the opening cysteine and the closing phenylalanine or tryptophan. Each record gives: J gene, V gene, clone size, D gene, CDR3 protein, CDR3 DNA. D genes are given only for firm matches. Rows give clone size only sometimes, using once, few, many, or a class for an expanded clone.

J: TRBJ2-3; V: TRBV19; size: .; D: .; CDR3: CASSIALASTDTQYF; DNA: TGTGCCAGTAGTATAGCGCTAGCTAGCACAGATACGCAGTATTTT
J: TRBJ2-1; V: TRBV7-3; size: .; D: TRBD2; CDR3: CASSPRLAGEQFF; DNA: TGTGCCAGCAGCCCAAGACTAGCTGGTGAGCAGTTCTTC
J: TRBJ1-5; V: TRBV6-5; size: .; D: TRBD1; CDR3: CASRRTGSNQPQHF; DNA: TGTGCCAGCAGGAGGACAGGCAGCAATCAGCCCCAGCATTTT
J: TRBJ1-3; V: TRBV19; size: .; D: TRBD1; CDR3: CASSPGTAPGNTIYF; DNA: TGTGCCAGTAGTCCAGGGACAGCCCCTGGAAACACCATATATTTT
J: TRBJ2-1; V: TRBV6-5; size: .; D: TRBD1; CDR3: CASSSPTGDEQFF; DNA: TGTGCCAGCAGTTCACCGACAGGGGATGAGCAGTTCTTC
J: TRBJ2-7; V: TRBV28; size: .; D: TRBD2; CDR3: CASSPAGLAGVGYEQYF; DNA: TGTGCCAGCAGTCCCGCGGGACTAGCGGGAGTGGGGTACGAGCAGTACTTC
J: TRBJ1-5; V: TRBV19; size: .; D: .; CDR3: CASSIVKHQPQHF; DNA: TGTGCCAGTAGTATAGTGAAGCATCAGCCCCAGCATTTT
J: TRBJ2-5; V: TRBV18; size: .; D: .; CDR3: CASSPRTRQETQYF; DNA: TGTGCCAGCTCACCCCGGACACGCCAAGAGACCCAGTACTTC
J: TRBJ1-5; V: TRBV2; size: .; D: .; CDR3: CASKETANQPQHF; DNA: TGTGCCAGCAAAGAGACAGCTAATCAGCCCCAGCATTTT
J: TRBJ2-1; V: TRBV13; size: .; D: .; CDR3: CATSLQGNPNNNEQFF; DNA: TGTGCCACCTCACTTCAGGGAAACCCCAACAACAATGAGCAGTTCTTC
J: TRBJ1-1; V: TRBV30; size: .; D: .; CDR3: CAWSVGAHIRNTEAFF; DNA: TGTGCCTGGAGTGTTGGGGCGCACATACGGAACACTGAAGCTTTCTTT
J: TRBJ2-7; V: TRBV13; size: .; D: TRBD2; CDR3: CASSPPGLAVKGSYEQYF; DNA: TGTGCCAGCAGCCCCCCGGGACTAGCGGTAAAGGGCTCCTACGAGCAGTACTTC
J: TRBJ2-6; V: TRBV28; size: .; D: .; CDR3: CASSSGIDTSGANVLTF; DNA: TGTGCCAGCAGTTCTGGCATCGATACCTCTGGGGCCAACGTCCTGACTTTC
J: TRBJ2-7; V: TRBV7-2; size: .; D: TRBD1; CDR3: CASSWGTGNYEQYF; DNA: TGTGCCAGCAGCTGGGGGACAGGAAACTACGAGCAGTACTTC
J: TRBJ2-2; V: TRBV10-3; size: .; D: TRBD2; CDR3: CAISAGLAGGRTGELFF; DNA: TGTGCCATCAGTGCGGGGCTAGCGGGAGGGCGGACCGGGGAGCTGTTTTTT
J: TRBJ1-1; V: TRBV28; size: few; D: .; CDR3: CASSAHTSTEAFF; DNA: TGTGCCAGCAGTGCCCATACCAGCACTGAAGCTTTCTTT